A few counts support the clone carrying this TCR beta chain. Its antigen is not known. CDR3 length equals 15 residues. V was clipped by 4 bases and J by 7 bases; unmatched bases: 8. Germline V lookup: CDR1 SNHLY, CDR2 FYNNEI. Produced via immunoSEQ multiplex PCR; TCRdb's table is partial and in-frame only. Of more than 35,000 clones listed, 80% are singletons. These data come from a study of OX40 agonist ivuxolimab in advanced cancers. The wider study: Of the participants, approximately 38% had some prior anti-PD-1, anti-PD-L1 or anti-CTLA-4 therapy, which was allowed. Points from the study as a whole: In general, CD8+ T cells held more expanded clones than CD4+ did, on average.

This clonotype was obtained from an adult with an advanced solid tumor such as melanoma, head and neck, liver or kidney cancer. The material was CD4+ or CD8+ T cells sorted from blood, obtained in a trial of the OX40 agonist ivuxolimab. The rearrangement uses TRBV2 and TRBJ1-5; the match to TRBD1 covers 9 bases. Here the CDR3 reads CASSGGTGPRQPQHF. CDR3 nucleotide sequence: TGTGCCAGCAGTGGGGGGACAGGGCCTCGGCAGCCCCAGCATTTT.